These 28 T cell receptor beta chains were all obtained from the same sample, sequenced in a study of blood T cell repertoires in COVID-19. Profiling relied on immunoSEQ multiplex PCR, and the TCRdb table lists in-frame clones only, not all of them. The sample shows 200,000 to 300,000 clones, 85% to 90% of them seen only once. Material for sequencing was peripheral blood. The source is a woman aged 40 to 49 with acute or convalescent COVID-19.

The V call is TRBV5-1, the J call TRBJ2-7; TRBD1 matches at 7 bases. The CDR3 loop spans 15 amino acids. J was trimmed by 4 bases and V by 4 bases; bases with no gene match: 11. Germline assignment: CDR1 SGHRS and CDR2 YFSETQ. The CDR3 DNA reads TGCGCCAGCAGCCCCGGGACAGCAGCCCCGTACGAGCAGTACGTC. It translates to CASSPGTAAPYEQYV.

The chain combines TRBV3-1 (or the pseudogene TRBV3-2) with TRBJ1-1, with a possible D match to TRBD1 (5 bases). V was shortened by 4 bases and J by 4 bases, with 10 bases between the two germline ends. The CDR3 sequence is 13 residues long. The germline V gene encodes CDR1 LGHDT and CDR2 YNNKEL (reference sequence). CDR3 nucleotide sequence: TGTGCCAGCAGCCCCTTGGGGGGCACTGAAGCTTTCTTT. This encodes CASSPLGGTEAFF.

This clone appeared once. J is TRBJ2-7 and V is TRBV2; D unresolved. CDR1 and CDR2 from the germline V gene are SNHLY and FYNNEI. The CDR3 sequence is 12 residues long. V dropped 3 bases and J dropped 3 bases, with 6 bases sitting between them. The CDR3, as DNA: TGTGCCAGCAGTGAGGCAGGCTACGAGCAGTACGTC. Protein product: CASSEAGYEQYV.

The gene calls are TRBV18 and TRBJ1-3; D gene ambiguous. Germline V lookup: CDR1 KGHSH, CDR2 LQKENI. The CDR3 is made up of 15 amino acids. V dropped 3 bases and J dropped 2 bases, with 11 bases sitting between them. CDR3 in amino acids: CASSPGLQPGNTIYF. CDR3 in DNA: TGTGCCAGCTCACCGGGCTTACAACCTGGAAACACCATATATTTT.

This clone was detected once. The chain is built from TRBV14 and TRBJ1-2, with D maybe TRBD1 (5 bases). Per the germline V gene, CDR1 is SGHDN and CDR2 is FVKESK. CDR3 size: 13 residues. The V gene lost 1 base and the J gene lost 6 bases, with 9 bases spanning the gap. The CDR3 loop reads CASSQVRGNGYTF. The CDR3 DNA follows: TGTGCCAGCAGCCAAGTTAGGGGTAATGGCTACACCTTC.

V and J are TRBV5-1 and TRBJ1-2; a weak D match, TRBD1 (5 bases). V lost 4 bases and J lost 0, with 13 bases in between. The V gene's germline CDR1 is SGHRS and CDR2 YFSETQ. CDR3 length equals 15 residues. This CDR3 is CASSRWGTSNYGYTF. CDR3 nucleotide sequence: TGCGCCAGCAGCAGATGGGGCACTTCTAACTATGGCTACACCTTC.

V is TRBV3-1 (or the pseudogene TRBV3-2) and J is TRBJ2-3; TRBD1 is a possible D gene (5 bases). Trimming removed 3 bases at V and 4 bases at J, with 8 bases between. Per germline, CDR1 LGHDT and CDR2 YNNKEL (reference sequence). The length of the CDR3 is 13 residues. CDR3 sequence: CASSQAGSDTQYF. CDR3 in DNA: TGTGCCAGCAGCCAGGCAGGGTCAGATACGCAGTATTTT.

V and J are TRBV4-1 and TRBJ2-5; D might be TRBD2 (6 bases). Per the germline V gene, CDR1 is MGHRA and CDR2 is YSYEKL. The CDR3 sequence is 17 residues long. Trimming took 3 bases from V and 2 from J, leaving 19 bases between them. The CDR3 spells CASSHALRQAGQETQYF. Written as DNA, the CDR3 is TGCGCCAGCAGCCATGCCCTCCGTCAGGCGGGACAAGAGACCCAGTACTTC.

As concerns this clone: This specimen includes other DNA sequences encoding the same CDR3. J is TRBJ1-1 and V is TRBV27, with TRBD1 as a possible D gene (5 bases). This CDR3 has 15 amino acids. Trimming removed 3 bases from V and 0 bases from J, with 11 bases in between. The germline CDR1 and CDR2 sequences are MNHEY and SMNVEV (reference sequence). This CDR3 reads CASSFSRGMNTEAFF. The CDR3, as DNA: TGTGCCAGCAGTTTCAGTCGGGGGATGAACACTGAAGCTTTCTTT.

This clone was found once. The chain links TRBV24-1 to TRBJ1-1; TRBD1 matches 9 bases. The CDR3 spans 15 residues. Germline V CDR1 and CDR2: KGHDR, SFDVKD. V shed 4 bases, J shed 4 bases, and the junction held 6 bases outside the gene matches. In DNA form, the CDR3 reads TGTGCCACCAGTGAGGGACAGGGCGGCAGCACTGAAGCTTTCTTT. Protein: CATSEGQGGSTEAFF.

This chain connects TRBV19 to TRBJ1-6; 8 bases fit TRBD1. The CDR3 sequence is 13 residues long. Germline V CDR1 and CDR2: LNHDA, SQIVND (reference sequence). Trimming cost V 10 bases and J 7 bases; bases outside gene matches: 6. The CDR3 reads CATQGAGNSPLHF. CDR3 coding DNA: TGTGCCACTCAGGGGGCAGGGAATTCACCCCTCCACTTT.

This clone showed up just once. This sample includes further DNA sequences coding for the same CDR3. V gene TRBV12-3 or TRBV12-4 combines with J gene TRBJ1-2, with 7 bases fitting TRBD1. The CDR3 length is 13 residues. Trimming cost V 5 bases and J 5 bases; bases outside gene matches: 5. Written as DNA, the CDR3 is TGTGCCAGCAGTCCGGGACAGATTTATGGCTACACCTTC. As protein: CASSPGQIYGYTF.

The count of this clone is one. The chain uses TRBV20-1 and TRBJ1-5; 7 bases agree with TRBD1. Trimming took 3 bases from V and 7 from J; bases not matched to a gene: 18. Germline loops: CDR1 DFQATT, CDR2 SNEGSKA (reference sequence). This CDR3 comprises 17 residues. CDR3 in DNA: TGCAGTGCTAGTAGTCCGGGACAGCCACTTCTAAGCCAGCCCCAGCATTTT. Translating gives CSASSPGQPLLSQPQHF.

The CDR3 DNA reads as TGCGCCAGCAGTGGGGCTAGCGGGGTCTCCTACAATGAGCAGTTCTTC. Translating gives CASSGASGVSYNEQFF. J is TRBJ2-1 and V is TRBV10-1; 9 positions match TRBD2. V was pared by 4 bases and J by 0 bases, with 4 bases of the junction left unmatched. The length of the CDR3 is 16 residues. The germline CDR1 and CDR2 sequences are WNHNN and SYGVQD (reference sequence).

The CDR3 DNA follows: TGCGCCAGCAGCCAGAGGGATGCAGTTGGCGTGCGGAGAGAGACCCAGTACTTC. It encodes CASSQRDAVGVRRETQYF. The chain recombines TRBV4-1 with TRBJ2-5; weak D call: TRBD2 (5 bases). The germline V gene has CDR1 MGHRA and CDR2 YSYEKL. The CDR3 length is 18 residues. Trimming took 3 bases from V and 4 from J, leaving 24 bases between them.

The chain carries TRBV2 and TRBJ1-1; 9 bases match TRBD1. The CDR3 contains 13 residues. CDR1 is SNHLY and CDR2 is FYNNEI in the germline V gene. The trim removed 10 bases at V and 5 bases at J, leaving 8 bases unmatched. CDR3 DNA sequence: TGTGCCACCACGGGACAGGGCGGAACTGAAGCTTTCTTT. This codes for CATTGQGGTEAFF.

This clone was detected once. The V call is TRBV7-2, the J call TRBJ1-2, with D possibly being TRBD1 (5 bases). CDR1 and CDR2 (germline): SGHTA, FQGNSA. V lost 0 bases, J lost 0 bases, and 11 bases lay in between. The CDR3 runs 16 residues. CDR3 amino acids: CASSLALSRANYGYTF. CDR3 in DNA: TGTGCCAGCAGCTTAGCCTTGAGCAGGGCTAACTATGGCTACACCTTC.

This chain links TRBV4-1 with TRBJ1-2; possible D gene TRBD1, 6 bases. Deletions cut 4 bases from V and 4 bases from J, with 13 bases between. This CDR3 has 14 residues. CDR1 is MGHRA and CDR2 is YSYEKL in the germline V gene. CDR3: CASSRSVTGYGYTF. The CDR3 region has the DNA TGCGCCAGCAGCCGATCAGTGACAGGCTATGGCTACACCTTC.

This rearrangement joins TRBV24-1 to TRBJ1-3; no clear D. The V end lost 9 bases, the J end lost 1 base, and 15 bases lay between the germline ends. This CDR3 spans 15 amino acids. Germline V lookup: CDR1 KGHDR, CDR2 SFDVKD. The CDR3 reads CATPERESSGNTIYF. The CDR3 DNA follows: TGTGCCACCCCGGAGAGGGAAAGTTCTGGAAACACCATATATTTT.

The V gene is TRBV9, the J gene TRBJ2-5, with D unresolved. Trimming took off 0 bases at V and 1 base at J, with 7 bases between the two ends. From germline, CDR1 is SGDLS and CDR2 YYNGEE. There are 14 residues in the CDR3. This chain's CDR3 is CASSVGTIQETQYF. As DNA, the CDR3 is TGTGCCAGCAGCGTAGGAACTATCCAAGAGACCCAGTACTTC. The full variable domain, with the rest looked up from reference TRBV9 and TRBJ2-5, is DSGVTQTPKHLITATGQRVTLRCSPRSGDLSVYWYQQSLDQGLQFLIQYYNGEERAKGNILERFSAQQFPDLHSELNLSSLELGDSALYFCASSVGTIQETQYFGPGTRLLVL.

The chain is built from TRBV21-1 and TRBJ2-7; the table's D gene call, TRBD1, was not cross checked with the DNA. TRBV21-1 is assigned pseudogene status. The CDR3 runs 16 residues. The CDR3 is CASSKVGDSKAYEQYV. CDR3 in DNA: TGTGCCAGCAGCAAAGTAGGAGACAGTAAGGCCTACGAGCAGTACGTC.

The chain employs TRBV9 and TRBJ2-2, with unresolved D. The germline CDR1 and CDR2 sequences are SGDLS and YYNGEE. The CDR3 consists of 15 residues. Trimming shortened V by 0 bases and J by 2 bases, and 8 bases separated the two germline ends. CDR3 sequence (DNA): TGTGCCAGCAGCGTAGTTCCGGTCAACACCGGGGAGCTGTTTTTT. It codes for CASSVVPVNTGELFF.

This sequence joins TRBV3-1 (or the pseudogene TRBV3-2) and TRBJ2-5; D is uncertain. The V gene lost 1 base and the J gene lost 5 bases, with 14 bases spanning the gap. The CDR3 sequence is 15 residues long. Germline V gene lookup returns CDR1 LGHDT and CDR2 YNNKEL (reference sequence). This CDR3 reads CASSQGLPAWETQYF. As DNA, the CDR3 is TGTGCCAGCAGCCAAGGGTTGCCAGCGTGGGAGACCCAGTACTTC.

This chain joins TRBV21-1 and TRBJ2-1; TRBD2, the table's D call, was not compared with the DNA. TRBV21-1 is given as a pseudogene. There are 19 residues in the CDR3. The CDR3 DNA reads TGTGCCAGCAGCAACCGACTAGCGGGGGGCACTCCCCCTTACAATGAGCAGTTCTTC. Residues: CASSNRLAGGTPPYNEQFF.

This rearrangement joins TRBV5-1 to TRBJ1-6, with 9 nucleotides matching TRBD1. Germline values: CDR1 SGHRS, CDR2 YFSETQ. The CDR3 contains 18 residues. V lost 2 bases to trimming and J lost 8 bases; unmatched junction nucleotides: 14. CDR3 amino acids: CASSFSSPGQGWDSPLHF. CDR3 nucleotides: TGCGCCAGCAGCTTCAGTAGTCCGGGACAGGGTTGGGATTCACCCCTCCACTTT.

The chain recombines TRBV5-6 with TRBJ2-1, with 11 positions matching TRBD1. V was clipped by 2 bases and J by 9 bases; unmatched bases: 7. There are 15 residues in the CDR3. Germline CDR1 and CDR2: SGHDT and YYEEEE. The CDR3 here is CASSFRDRGGFEQFF. For the CDR3, the DNA is TGTGCCAGCAGCTTCCGGGACAGGGGGGGATTTGAGCAGTTCTTC.

This clone showed up many times. The rearrangement links TRBV21-1 to TRBJ2-7; the table names TRBD2, a call not compared with the DNA. TRBV21-1 is recorded as a pseudogene. This CDR3 spans 16 amino acids. CDR3 sequence (DNA): TGTGCCAGCAGCGAAACCCCTGGGGAGGGACAAAGGGAGCAGTACGTC. Translating gives CASSETPGEGQREQYV.

The genes are TRBV14 and TRBJ2-3; 9 positions match TRBD1. This CDR3 is 15 amino acids long. CDR1 and CDR2 (germline): SGHDN, FVKESK. V was pared by 5 bases and J by 1 base, with 4 bases of the junction left unmatched. In nucleotides, the CDR3 is TGTGCCAGCAGCACAGGGGGCGTTGGCACAGATACGCAGTATTTT. It is translated as CASSTGGVGTDTQYF.